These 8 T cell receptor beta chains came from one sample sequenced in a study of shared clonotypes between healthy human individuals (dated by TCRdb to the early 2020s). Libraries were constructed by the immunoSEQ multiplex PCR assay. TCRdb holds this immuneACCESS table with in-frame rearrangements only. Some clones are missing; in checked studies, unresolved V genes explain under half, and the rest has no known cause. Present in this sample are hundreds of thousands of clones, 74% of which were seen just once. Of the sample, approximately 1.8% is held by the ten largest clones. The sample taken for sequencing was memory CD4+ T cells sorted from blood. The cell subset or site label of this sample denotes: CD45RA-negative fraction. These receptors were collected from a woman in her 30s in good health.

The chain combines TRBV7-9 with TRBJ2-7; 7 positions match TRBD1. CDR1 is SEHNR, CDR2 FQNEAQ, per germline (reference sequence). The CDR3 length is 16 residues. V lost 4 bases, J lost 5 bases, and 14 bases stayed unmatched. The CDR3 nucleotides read TGTGCCAGCAGCTCCCTAGCACAGGGGCTATGGCACGAGCAGTACTTC. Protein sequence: CASSSLAQGLWHEQYF.

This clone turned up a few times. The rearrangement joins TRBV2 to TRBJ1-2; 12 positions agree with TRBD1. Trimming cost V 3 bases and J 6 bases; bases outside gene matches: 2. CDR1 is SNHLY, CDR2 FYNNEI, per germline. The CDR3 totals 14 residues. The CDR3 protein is CASSEGQGANGYTF. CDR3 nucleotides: TGTGCCAGCAGTGAGGGACAGGGGGCGAATGGCTACACCTTC.

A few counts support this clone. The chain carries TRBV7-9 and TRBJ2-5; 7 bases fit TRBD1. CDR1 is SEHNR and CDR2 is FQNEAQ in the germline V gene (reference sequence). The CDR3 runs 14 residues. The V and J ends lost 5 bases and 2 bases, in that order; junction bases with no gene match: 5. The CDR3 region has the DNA TGTGCCAGCAGCCTACAGACAGGGCAAGAGACCCAGTACTTC. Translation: CASSLQTGQETQYF.

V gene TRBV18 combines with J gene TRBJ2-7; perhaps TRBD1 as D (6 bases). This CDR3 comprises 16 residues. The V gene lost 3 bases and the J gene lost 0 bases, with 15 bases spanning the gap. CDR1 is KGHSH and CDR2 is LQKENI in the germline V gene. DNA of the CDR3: TGTGCCAGCTCACCTCCCGCTCTAGGGGGCTCCTACGAGCAGTACTTC. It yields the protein CASSPPALGGSYEQYF.

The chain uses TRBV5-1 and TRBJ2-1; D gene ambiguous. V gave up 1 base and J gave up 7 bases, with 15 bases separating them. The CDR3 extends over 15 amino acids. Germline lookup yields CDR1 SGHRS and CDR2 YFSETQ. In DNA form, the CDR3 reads TGCGCCAGCAGCTTGTTCCCCCAGGCGGCTAATGAGCAGTTCTTC. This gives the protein CASSLFPQAANEQFF.

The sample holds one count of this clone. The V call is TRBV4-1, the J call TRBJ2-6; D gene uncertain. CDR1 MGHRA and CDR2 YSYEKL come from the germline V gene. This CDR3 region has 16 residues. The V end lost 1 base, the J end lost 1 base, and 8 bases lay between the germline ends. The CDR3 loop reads CASSQVLFSGANVLTF. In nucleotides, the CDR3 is TGCGCCAGCAGCCAAGTGCTGTTTTCTGGGGCCAACGTCCTGACTTTC.

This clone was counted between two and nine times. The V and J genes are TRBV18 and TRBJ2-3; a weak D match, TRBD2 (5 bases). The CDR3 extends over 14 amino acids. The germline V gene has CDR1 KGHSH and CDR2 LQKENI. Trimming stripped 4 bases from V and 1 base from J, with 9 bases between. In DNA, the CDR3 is TGTGCCAGCTCACTCACCGGGGGCACAGATACGCAGTATTTT. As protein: CASSLTGGTDTQYF.

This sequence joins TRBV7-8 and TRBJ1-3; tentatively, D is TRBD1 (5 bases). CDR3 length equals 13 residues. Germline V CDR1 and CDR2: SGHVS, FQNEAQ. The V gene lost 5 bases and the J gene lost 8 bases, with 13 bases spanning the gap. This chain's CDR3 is CASSALRDYTIYF. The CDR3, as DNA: TGTGCCAGCAGCGCACTAAGGGACTACACCATATATTTT.